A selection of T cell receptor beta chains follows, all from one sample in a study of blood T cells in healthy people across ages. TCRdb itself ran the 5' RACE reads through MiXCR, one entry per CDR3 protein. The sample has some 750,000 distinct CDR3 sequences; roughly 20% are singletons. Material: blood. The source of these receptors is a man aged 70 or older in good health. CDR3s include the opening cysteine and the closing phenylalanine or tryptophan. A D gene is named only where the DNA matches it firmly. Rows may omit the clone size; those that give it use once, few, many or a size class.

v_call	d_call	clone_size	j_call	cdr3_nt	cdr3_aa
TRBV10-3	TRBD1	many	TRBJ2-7	TGTGCCATCAGCGACCCGGGACAGGTGTTCTTAGAGCAGTACTTC	CAISDPGQVFLEQYF
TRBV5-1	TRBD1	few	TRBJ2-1	TGCGCCAGCAGCCCGGGACAGGGGTCTCTCAATGAGCAGTTCTTC	CASSPGQGSLNEQFF
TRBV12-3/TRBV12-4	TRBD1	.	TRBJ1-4	TGTGCCAGCAGTTTTAGGGCGGGGACAGGGGGCTGGGGTAATGAAAAACTGTTTTTT	CASSFRAGTGGWGNEKLFF
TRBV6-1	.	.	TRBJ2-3	TGTGCCAGCAGCGCGTTGTCTAGTGGGACAGATACGCAGTATTTT	CASSALSSGTDTQYF
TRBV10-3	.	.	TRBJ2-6	TGTGCCATCAGTTTGGGCACAACCTCTGGGGCCAACGTCCTGACTTTC	CAISLGTTSGANVLTF
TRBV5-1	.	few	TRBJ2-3	TGCGCCAGCAGCTCGGGGGAAACAGATACGCAGTATTTT	CASSSGETDTQYF
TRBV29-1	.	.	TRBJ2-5	TGCAGCGCCCGAGGGGGGGATCAAGAGACCCAGTACTTC	CSARGGDQETQYF
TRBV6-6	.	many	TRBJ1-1	TGTGCCAGCACTCAGGGGATCGGCCTGAACACTGAAGCTTTCTTT	CASTQGIGLNTEAFF
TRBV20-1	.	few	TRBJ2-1	TGCAGTGCGAGATGGACCTTTATCGACGAGCAGTTCTTC	CSARWTFIDEQFF
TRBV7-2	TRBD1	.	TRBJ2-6	TGTGCCCCCAGCTTGGACGTAGGGACAGGGTGGTCTGGGGCCAACGTCCTGACTTTC	CAPSLDVGTGWSGANVLTF
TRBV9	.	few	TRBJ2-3	TGTGCCAGCAGCGTAGGGGGGGCGCACGGCACAGATACGCAGTATTTT	CASSVGGAHGTDTQYF
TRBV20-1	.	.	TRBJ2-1	TGCAGTGCAGTCCTTGGGGGAAACAATGAGCAGTTCTTC	CSAVLGGNNEQFF
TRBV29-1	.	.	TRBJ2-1	TGCAGCGTTAGGGCAGGGGTTGTGGGTGAGCAGTTCTTC	CSVRAGVVGEQFF
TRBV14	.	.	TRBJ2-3	TGTGCCAGCAGCCAAGTCAGGGGAAATACGCAGTATTTT	CASSQVRGNTQYF
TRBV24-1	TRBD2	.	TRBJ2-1	TGTGCCACCAGTGATGGGGTAAGCGGGAGAATTGGCAATGAGCAGTTCTTC	CATSDGVSGRIGNEQFF
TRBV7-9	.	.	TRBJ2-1	TGTGCCAGCAGCTCCTGGGGACGTGATGAGCAGTTCTTC	CASSSWGRDEQFF
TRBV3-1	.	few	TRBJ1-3	TGTGCCAGCAGCCAATCCGAAAGGAGGGGAACCATATATTTT	CASSQSERRGTIYF
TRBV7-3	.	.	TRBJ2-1	TGTGCCAGCAGCCCCTCCTCGAACAGGTTCAATTTTCCGAGCTCCTGCAATGAGCAGTTCTTC	CASSPSSNRFNFPSSCNEQFF
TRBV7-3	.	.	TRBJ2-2	TGTGCCAGCACCCGGGGGTCCGGGGAGCTGTTTTTT	CASTRGSGELFF
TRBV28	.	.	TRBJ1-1	TGTGCCAGCAGTTTAGTTCCAAGGGGCATGAACACTGAAGCTTTCTTT	CASSLVPRGMNTEAFF
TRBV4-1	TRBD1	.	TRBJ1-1	TGCGCCAGCAGCCAAGAGCGGACAGGGACATTGCTCCTGAACACTGAAGCTTTCTTT	CASSQERTGTLLLNTEAFF
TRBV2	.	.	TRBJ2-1	TGTGCCAGCAGCGTGGTCTCCTACAATGAGCAGTTCTTC	CASSVVSYNEQFF
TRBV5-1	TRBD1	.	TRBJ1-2	TGCGCCAGCAGTGTTGGGACAGGCCTTTATGGCTACACCTTC	CASSVGTGLYGYTF
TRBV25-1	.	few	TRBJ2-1	TGTGCCAGCAGTTCAACTGTAAGTCGCAATGAGCAGTTCTTC	CASSSTVSRNEQFF
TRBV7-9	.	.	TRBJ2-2	TGTGCCAGCAGCCCAAACAGATCCGGGGAGCTGTTTTTT	CASSPNRSGELFF